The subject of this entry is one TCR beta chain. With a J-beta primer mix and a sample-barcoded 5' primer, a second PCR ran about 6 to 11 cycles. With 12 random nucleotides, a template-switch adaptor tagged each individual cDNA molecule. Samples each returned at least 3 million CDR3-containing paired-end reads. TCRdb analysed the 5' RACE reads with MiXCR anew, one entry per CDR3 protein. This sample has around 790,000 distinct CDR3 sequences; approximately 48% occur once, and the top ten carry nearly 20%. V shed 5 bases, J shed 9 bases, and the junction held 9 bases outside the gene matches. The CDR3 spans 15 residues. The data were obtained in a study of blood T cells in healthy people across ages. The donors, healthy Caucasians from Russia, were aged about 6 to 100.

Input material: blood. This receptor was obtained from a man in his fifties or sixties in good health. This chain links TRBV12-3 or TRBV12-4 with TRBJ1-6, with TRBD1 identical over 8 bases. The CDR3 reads CASSPMDRVRSPLHF. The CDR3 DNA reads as TGTGCCAGCAGTCCAATGGACAGGGTTCGTTCACCCCTCCACTTT.